Listed here are 9 T cell receptor beta chains from one sample, sequenced in a study of blood T cell repertoires in COVID-19. The data were produced by immunoSEQ multiplex PCR, yet TCRdb's version contains in-frame clones alone and is incomplete. The table lists 350,000 or so clones, 88% of them singletons. Material for sequencing was PBMCs or T cells enriched from blood (not recorded which). These receptors were collected from a woman in her twenties or thirties who had been exposed to COVID-19.

The chain couples TRBV24-1 to TRBJ2-3, with D possibly matching TRBD1 (5 bases). Trimming removed 5 bases at V and 2 bases at J, with 10 bases between. The V gene's germline CDR1 is KGHDR and CDR2 SFDVKD. The CDR3 has 14 amino acids. This chain's CDR3 is CATSAGRYTDTQYF. The CDR3 nucleotides are TGTGCCACCAGTGCAGGGCGCTACACAGATACGCAGTATTTT.

This clone was seen just once. The chain carries TRBV7-6 and TRBJ2-2; possible D gene TRBD2, 6 bases. CDR3 length equals 14 residues. Trimming took 6 bases from V and 5 from J, leaving 13 bases between them. Per germline, CDR1 SGHVS and CDR2 FNYEAQ. The CDR3 DNA reads TGTGCCAGCAGTCCACGGGAGAGGACCGGGGAGCTGTTTTTT. Translating it yields CASSPRERTGELFF. Full variable domain (missing parts from reference TRBV7-6 and TRBJ2-2): GAGVSQSPRYKVTKRGQDVALRCDPISGHVSLYWYRQALGQGPEFLTYFNYEAQQDKSGLPNDRFSAERPEGSISTLTIQRTEQRDSAMYRCASSPRERTGELFFGEGSRLTVL.

This clone came up once. V and J are TRBV27 and TRBJ2-5; 9 bases match TRBD2. J was trimmed by 7 bases and V by 1 base; bases with no gene match: 1. The germline V gene has CDR1 MNHEY and CDR2 SMNVEV (reference sequence). The CDR3 sequence is 13 residues long. The CDR3 DNA reads TGTGCCAGCAGTTTATTGCGGGAGGGGACCCAGTACTTC. Protein product: CASSLLREGTQYF.

The gene calls are TRBV3-1 (or the pseudogene TRBV3-2) and TRBJ2-5; TRBD1 is a possible D gene (6 bases). CDR1 is LGHDT, CDR2 YNNKEL, per germline (reference sequence). V lost 1 base to trimming and J lost 1 base, with 19 bases between them. This CDR3 is 18 amino acids long. The CDR3 nucleotides are TGTGCCAGCAGCCAAGTTTCCCCTTTGGGACACGGCCAAGAGACCCAGTACTTC. It yields the protein CASSQVSPLGHGQETQYF.

V and J are TRBV7-3 and TRBJ2-7; tentatively, D is TRBD2 (6 bases). CDR3 size: 15 residues. Between the trimmed V and J ends, which lost 1 base and 2 bases, there was a span of 12 bases. Germline CDR1 reads SGHTA; CDR2 reads FQGTGA. CDR3 sequence: CASSLRDGSTYEQYF. The DNA for the CDR3 is TGTGCCAGCAGCTTAAGGGACGGGAGCACCTACGAGCAGTACTTC.

Worth noting for this clone: A read error may account for a junction end that differs from germline. This chain links TRBV9 with TRBJ2-2; unclear D gene. Germline V gene sequence: CDR1 SGDLS, CDR2 YYNGEE. This CDR3 contains 12 residues. The CDR3 protein is CASSANSGELFF. For the CDR3, the DNA is TGTGCCAGCAGCGCCAACAGCGGGGAGCTGTTTTTT.

This chain connects TRBV11-2 to TRBJ1-1; no definite D call. Per the germline V gene, CDR1 is SGHAT and CDR2 is FQNNGV. The length of the CDR3 is 11 residues. V gave up 4 bases and J gave up 3 bases, with 3 bases separating them. Here the CDR3 reads CASSSYTEAFF. CDR3 coding DNA: TGTGCCAGCAGCTCTTACACTGAAGCTTTCTTT.

This chain connects TRBV19 to TRBJ2-1; 9 bases fit TRBD2. Trimming cost V 8 bases and J 2 bases; bases outside gene matches: 4. This CDR3 contains 14 residues. In germline, CDR1 is LNHDA, CDR2 SQIVND (reference sequence). CDR3 DNA sequence: TGTGCCAGTGCACTAGCGGGCCCCTACAATGAGCAGTTCTTC. Its translation is CASALAGPYNEQFF.

V gene TRBV19 combines with J gene TRBJ2-1; 10 nucleotides match TRBD2. This CDR3 spans 17 amino acids. The V gene end was trimmed by 2 bases and the J gene end by 7 bases; junction bases not matched to a gene: 11. CDR1 is LNHDA and CDR2 is SQIVND in the germline V gene (reference sequence). In DNA form, the CDR3 reads TGTGCCAGTAGTATATCCTCAGCGGGAGGGCCGGGGAATGAGCAGTTCTTC. It codes for CASSISSAGGPGNEQFF.